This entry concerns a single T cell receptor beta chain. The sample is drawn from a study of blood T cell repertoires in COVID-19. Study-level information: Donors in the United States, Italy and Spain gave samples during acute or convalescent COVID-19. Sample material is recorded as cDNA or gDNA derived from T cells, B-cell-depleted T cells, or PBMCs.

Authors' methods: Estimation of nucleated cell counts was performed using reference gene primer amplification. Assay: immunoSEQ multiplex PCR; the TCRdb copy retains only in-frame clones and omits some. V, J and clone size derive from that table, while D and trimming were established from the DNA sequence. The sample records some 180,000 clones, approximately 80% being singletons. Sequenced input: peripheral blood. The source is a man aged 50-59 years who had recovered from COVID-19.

In DNA form, the CDR3 reads TGCGCCAGCAGCTTGGTTCTAGCGGGAGGACCCACCGGGGAGCTGTTTTTT. Protein sequence: CASSLVLAGGPTGELFF. V gene TRBV5-1 combines with J gene TRBJ2-2, with 11 bases identical to TRBD2. V shed 0 bases and J 4 bases; nucleotides not matched to a gene: 5. The CDR3 contains 17 residues. Germline V lookup: CDR1 SGHRS, CDR2 YFSETQ.